These 21 T cell receptor beta chains were sequenced from one sample in a study of blood T cell repertoires in COVID-19. The table came from immunoSEQ multiplex PCR; TCRdb's copy has only in-frame clones and leaves some out. The data show 16,000 or so clones, around 86% seen once. The sample consisted of peripheral blood. Every receptor here comes from a human donor in a cohort sampled during active COVID-19.

J is TRBJ1-5 and V is TRBV28, with 8 bases identical to TRBD1. The V segment lost 8 bases and the J segment 1 base; nucleotides outside the gene matches: 4. The CDR3 sequence is 14 residues long. Germline lookup yields CDR1 MDHEN and CDR2 SYDVKM. The CDR3 DNA follows: TGTGCCAGCTTAGACAGGGGAAGCAATCAGCCCCAGCATTTT. Translating gives CASLDRGSNQPQHF.

V gene TRBV7-6 combines with J gene TRBJ2-5; TRBD1 matches 9 bases. Per the germline V gene, CDR1 is SGHVS and CDR2 is FNYEAQ. This CDR3 has 16 amino acids. The V and J ends lost 0 bases and 1 base, in that order; junction bases with no gene match: 3. CDR3 bases: TGTGCCAGCAGCTTAGCTGAGACAGGGGGCCAAGAGACCCAGTACTTC. Its protein product is CASSLAETGGQETQYF.

V usage is TRBV19 and J usage is TRBJ1-2, with 10 bases lining up with TRBD1. The CDR3 spans 14 residues. CDR1 and CDR2 from the germline V gene are LNHDA and SQIVND (reference sequence). Trimming cost V 6 bases and J 7 bases; bases outside gene matches: 8. The CDR3 DNA follows: TGTGCCAGTAGGACGGGACAGGGGTCCCCTGGCTACACCTTC. Protein product: CASRTGQGSPGYTF.

V usage is TRBV9 and J usage is TRBJ2-1, with TRBD1 identical over 8 bases. J was trimmed by 10 bases and V by 2 bases; bases with no gene match: 11. The length of the CDR3 is 15 residues. The V gene's germline CDR1 is SGDLS and CDR2 YYNGEE. CDR3 sequence: CASSVWDRHVGEQFF. The CDR3 nucleotides read TGTGCCAGCAGCGTCTGGGACAGGCACGTAGGGGAGCAGTTCTTC.

The V and J genes are TRBV7-8 and TRBJ2-5, with TRBD2 identical over 9 bases. Germline-derived CDR1 and CDR2 are SGHVS and FQNEAQ. CDR3 length equals 14 residues. V lost 1 base and J lost 7; bases outside the gene matches: 4. For the CDR3, the DNA is TGTGCCAGCAGCTTAGGACTAGCGGTCATGACCCAGTACTTC. Its protein product is CASSLGLAVMTQYF.

The chain has TRBV19 and TRBJ2-5; maybe TRBD1 (5 bases). Germline-derived CDR1 and CDR2 are LNHDA and SQIVND (reference sequence). Trimming took 2 bases from V and 0 from J, leaving 13 bases between them. The CDR3 consists of 16 residues. The CDR3 here is CASSIPSKDNQETQYF. Written as DNA, the CDR3 is TGTGCCAGTAGTATACCGTCAAAGGACAACCAAGAGACCCAGTACTTC. Filled out from reference TRBV19 and TRBJ2-5, the complete variable domain reads DGGITQSPKYLFRKEGQNVTLSCEQNLNHDAMYWYRQDPGQGLRLIYYSQIVNDFQKGDIAEGYSVSREKKESFPLTVTSAQKNPTAFYLCASSIPSKDNQETQYFGPGTRLLVL.

The chain carries TRBV3-1 (or the pseudogene TRBV3-2) and TRBJ1-4, with D maybe TRBD1 (5 bases). Germline assignment: CDR1 LGHDT and CDR2 YNNKEL (reference sequence). The CDR3 has 15 amino acids. The V and J ends lost 4 bases and 5 bases respectively, with 14 bases between them. CDR3 nucleotides: TGTGCCAGCAGCCGAAGATCCAGGGCGAATGAAAAACTGTTTTTT. Encoded protein: CASSRRSRANEKLFF.

The J gene is TRBJ2-3, the V gene TRBV6-5, with unresolved D. Trimming stripped 8 bases from V and 9 bases from J, with 12 bases between. The CDR3 covers 11 residues. Per the germline V gene, CDR1 is MNHEY and CDR2 is SVGAGI. The CDR3 nucleotides read TGTGCCAGCCGGAGAATAGCAACGCAGTATTTT. This gives the protein CASRRIATQYF.

The chain has TRBV6-6 and TRBJ1-2, with D possibly being TRBD1 (5 bases). V lost 6 bases, J lost 4 bases, and 21 bases lay in between. The CDR3 contains 16 residues. CDR1 and CDR2 from the germline V gene are MNHNY and SVGAGI (reference sequence). CDR3: CASSRGGGATPYGYTF. CDR3 nucleotides: TGTGCCAGCAGCCGAGGCGGAGGGGCAACCCCCTATGGCTACACCTTC.

This clone was detected only once. Written as DNA, the CDR3 is TGTGCCAGCAGTTACGGCAGGTTAAACACAGATACGCAGTATTTT. Translating gives CASSYGRLNTDTQYF. The gene calls are TRBV6-5 and TRBJ2-3; D is undetermined. V was clipped by 2 bases and J by 2 bases, with 11 bases between them. Germline lookup yields CDR1 MNHEY and CDR2 SVGAGI. The CDR3 has 15 residues.

The CDR3 DNA is TGTGCCAGCAAAGTTGGGCAGGAACTCTACGAGCAGTACTTC. Encoded protein: CASKVGQELYEQYF. The V gene is TRBV6-5, the J gene TRBJ2-7; D is uncertain. The CDR3 is 14 residues long. The V and J ends lost 7 bases and 3 bases respectively, with 16 bases between them. CDR1 is MNHEY and CDR2 is SVGAGI in the germline V gene.

The chain carries TRBV3-1 (or the pseudogene TRBV3-2) and TRBJ2-1, with a tentative D call TRBD2 (7 bases). The CDR3 length is 16 residues. Germline V gene lookup returns CDR1 LGHDT and CDR2 YNNKEL (reference sequence). Trimming pared 6 bases from V and 4 bases from J, leaving 19 bases between. Here the CDR3 DNA reads TGTGCCAGCAGTCCGCTGGGGGGGGCTCCTTACAATGAGCAGTTCTTC. This gives the protein CASSPLGGAPYNEQFF.

The CDR3 sequence: CASSFRDRAMNTEAFF. As DNA, the CDR3 is TGCGCCAGCAGCTTTAGGGACAGGGCCATGAACACTGAAGCTTTCTTT. The V call is TRBV5-1, the J call TRBJ1-1; 9 bases are a match to TRBD1. Trimming took 2 bases from V and 0 from J; bases not matched to a gene: 5. The CDR3 contains 16 residues. Germline V CDR1 and CDR2: SGHRS, YFSETQ.

The chain has TRBV4-1 and TRBJ1-3, with 9 bases aligning to TRBD1. Losses at the gene ends were 0 bases for V and 4 bases for J; bases not matched to a gene: 10. This CDR3 comprises 18 residues. Germline CDR1 MGHRA, CDR2 YSYEKL. The CDR3 here is CASSQDLRTGARGNTIYF. CDR3 bases: TGCGCCAGCAGCCAAGACCTTAGGACAGGGGCGCGAGGAAACACCATATATTTT.

The rearrangement uses TRBV14 and TRBJ2-2; 12 nucleotides agree with TRBD2. V gave up 0 bases and J gave up 7 bases; unmatched junction bases: 6. Germline V lookup: CDR1 SGHDN, CDR2 FVKESK. The CDR3 is made up of 17 amino acids. CDR3 protein: CASSQDRLAGADGELFF. CDR3 nucleotide sequence: TGTGCCAGCAGCCAAGACAGACTAGCGGGGGCTGACGGGGAGCTGTTTTTT.

The chain carries TRBV6-6 and TRBJ1-6; 11 bases fit TRBD1. Germline CDR1 and CDR2: MNHNY and SVGAGI (reference sequence). With V trimmed by 8 bases and J by 12 bases, 15 bases remained unmatched. There are 16 residues in the CDR3. The CDR3 DNA follows: TGTGCCAGCTACCAGACAACCGGGACAGGGGGTTTACCCCTCCACTTT. The encoded protein is CASYQTTGTGGLPLHF.

V and J are TRBV9 and TRBJ2-3; 10 nucleotides line up with TRBD1. Germline trimming cut 3 bases from V and 0 bases from J; bases unmatched to any gene: 4. CDR3 size: 16 residues. Germline CDR1 SGDLS, CDR2 YYNGEE. CDR3 region: CASSGQGASSTDTQYF. Here the CDR3 DNA reads TGTGCCAGCAGCGGACAGGGGGCCTCTAGCACAGATACGCAGTATTTT. Filled out from reference TRBV9 and TRBJ2-3, the complete variable domain reads DSGVTQTPKHLITATGQRVTLRCSPRSGDLSVYWYQQSLDQGLQFLIQYYNGEERAKGNILERFSAQQFPDLHSELNLSSLELGDSALYFCASSGQGASSTDTQYFGPGTRLTVL.

The rearrangement uses TRBV9 and TRBJ2-2, with D possibly being TRBD2 (5 bases). The CDR3 is made up of 16 amino acids. Germline CDR1 and CDR2: SGDLS and YYNGEE. Trimming stripped 6 bases from V and 0 bases from J, with 15 bases between. The chain's CDR3 is CASTPEVGSNTGELFF. In nucleotides, the CDR3 is TGTGCCAGCACCCCGGAGGTTGGATCGAACACCGGGGAGCTGTTTTTT.

The V call is TRBV3-1 (or the pseudogene TRBV3-2), the J call TRBJ2-3; 12 bases are shared with TRBD2. Losses at the gene ends were 1 base for V and 1 base for J; bases not matched to a gene: 12. Germline V CDR1 and CDR2: LGHDT, YNNKEL (reference sequence). CDR3 length equals 20 residues. The DNA of the CDR3 is TGTGCCAGCAGCCAAGTAGAACCTGGACTAGCGGGGACCGGCACAGATACGCAGTATTTT. This codes for CASSQVEPGLAGTGTDTQYF.

V usage is TRBV2 and J usage is TRBJ2-3; TRBD2 matches 14 bases. CDR1 is SNHLY, CDR2 FYNNEI, per germline. Germline trimming cut 7 bases from V and 3 bases from J; bases unmatched to any gene: 12. The CDR3 is 18 amino acids. CDR3 sequence reads: CASTWTRLAGGRTDTQYF. The CDR3 nucleotides read TGTGCCAGCACCTGGACTCGACTAGCGGGGGGGCGGACAGATACGCAGTATTTT.

The rearrangement uses TRBV6-5 and TRBJ1-1, with D hard to call. From germline, CDR1 is MNHEY and CDR2 SVGAGI. V was cut by 2 bases and J by 4 bases, with 14 bases left in between. The CDR3 covers 15 residues. The CDR3 protein is CASSYRSPGVTEAFF. CDR3 coding DNA: TGTGCCAGCAGTTACCGGAGTCCGGGAGTCACTGAAGCTTTCTTT.